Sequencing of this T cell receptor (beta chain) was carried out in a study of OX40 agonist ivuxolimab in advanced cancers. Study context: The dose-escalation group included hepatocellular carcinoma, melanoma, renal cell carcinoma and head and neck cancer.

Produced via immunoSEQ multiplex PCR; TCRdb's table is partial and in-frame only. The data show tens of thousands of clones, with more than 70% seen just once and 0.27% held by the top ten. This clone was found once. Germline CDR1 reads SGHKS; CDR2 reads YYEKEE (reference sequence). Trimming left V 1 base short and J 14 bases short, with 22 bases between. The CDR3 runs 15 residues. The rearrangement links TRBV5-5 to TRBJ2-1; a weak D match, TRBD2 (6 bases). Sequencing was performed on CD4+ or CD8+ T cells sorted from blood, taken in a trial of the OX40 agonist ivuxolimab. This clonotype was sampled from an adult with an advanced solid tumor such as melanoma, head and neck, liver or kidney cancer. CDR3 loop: CASSLQPGGKPGEFF. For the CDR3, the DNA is TGTGCCAGCAGCTTGCAACCGGGCGGCAAGCCGGGGGAGTTCTTC. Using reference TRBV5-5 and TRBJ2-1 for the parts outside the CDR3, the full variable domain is DAGVTQSPTHLIKTRGQQVTLRCSPISGHKSVSWYQQVLGQGPQFIFQYYEKEERGRGNFPDRFSARQFPNYSSELNVNALLLGDSALYLCASSLQPGGKPGEFFGPGTRLTVL.